The next 14 T cell receptor beta chains were all read from a single sample in a study of T cell clones after liver transplantation. Profiled with immunoSEQ multiplex PCR; TCRdb holds only in-frame clones, not every one. The repertoire has some 60,000 clones, roughly 70% of them found once; the top ten carry about 3%. The sample here was CD4+ T cells from blood, taken at the approximately 16-month timepoint. The receptors stem from a human patient who received a liver transplant. Some of the T cells might come from the graft donor.

The table lists this clone with a few counts. Other DNA sequences in the same sample also yield this CDR3. The J gene is TRBJ2-5, the V gene TRBV5-1, with D perhaps matching TRBD2 (5 bases). Looked up from germline, CDR1 is SGHRS and CDR2 is YFSETQ. CDR3 length equals 14 residues. V lost 0 bases and J 3 bases, leaving 9 bases between the germline ends. CDR3 DNA: TGCGCCAGCAGCTTGGCTAGGGAGAAAGAGACCCAGTACTTC. Translation: CASSLAREKETQYF. Complete variable domain (other parts from reference TRBV5-1 and TRBJ2-5): KAGVTQTPRYLIKTRGQQVTLSCSPISGHRSVSWYQQTPGQGLQFLFEYFSETQRNKGNFPGRFSGRQFSNSRSEMNVSTLELGDSALYLCASSLAREKETQYFGPGTRLLVL.

The rearrangement joins TRBV2 to TRBJ2-3, with D possibly matching TRBD2 (6 bases). Trimming cost V 4 bases and J 11 bases, with 13 bases left between them. Germline V gives CDR1 SNHLY, CDR2 FYNNEI. The CDR3 is 12 amino acids. This CDR3 reads CASSVEGLGQYF. As DNA, the CDR3 is TGTGCCAGCAGTGTGGAGGGGCTTGGGCAGTATTTT.

This chain joins TRBV5-6 and TRBJ2-5, with 8 bases matching TRBD2. The V gene's germline CDR1 is SGHDT and CDR2 YYEEEE. There are 14 residues in the CDR3. V dropped 4 bases and J dropped 3; count of bases not matched to a gene: 5. The CDR3 nucleotides read TGTGCCAGCAGCCAGCAGGGACTAGAAGAGACCCAGTACTTC. It is translated as CASSQQGLEETQYF. Full variable domain (rest looked up from reference TRBV5-6 and TRBJ2-5): DAGVTQSPTHLIKTRGQQVTLRCSPKSGHDTVSWYQQALGQGPQFIFQYYEEEERQRGNFPDRFSGHQFPNYSSELNVNALLLGDSALYLCASSQQGLEETQYFGPGTRLLVL.

A few counts support this clone. The chain couples TRBV19 to TRBJ1-6, with TRBD1 identical over 7 bases. There are 15 residues in the CDR3. With 5 bases clipped from V and 9 bases from J, the junction kept 10 bases outside the gene matches. Germline CDR1 and CDR2: LNHDA and SQIVND (reference sequence). The CDR3 nucleotides are TGTGCCAGTAGTCCCGACAGGGCGATTGGTTCACCCCTCCACTTT. Residues: CASSPDRAIGSPLHF.

The chain is built from TRBV25-1 and TRBJ1-1, with 11 bases aligning to TRBD1. This CDR3 region has 15 residues. The V segment lost 8 bases and the J segment 3 bases; nucleotides outside the gene matches: 8. Germline V CDR1 and CDR2: MGHDK, SYGVNS. The CDR3 DNA is TGTGCCAGCGCCTCTCCGGGACAGGGGGACACTGAAGCTTTCTTT. Amino acid sequence: CASASPGQGDTEAFF.

In its sample, this clone was seen a few times. V and J are TRBV21-1 and TRBJ2-7; the table calls TRBD1, which could not be checked here. TRBV21-1 counts as a pseudogene. The CDR3 is 12 amino acids. CDR3 DNA sequence: TGTGCCAGCAGCAATGGGAAGGGGGAGCAGTACGTC. It translates to CASSNGKGEQYV.

The chain links TRBV10-3 to TRBJ1-5, with no clear D. This CDR3 has 12 residues. The germline CDR1 and CDR2 sequences are ENHRY and SYGVKD. V lost 3 bases and J lost 4, with 4 bases in between. In DNA, the CDR3 is TGTGCCATCAGTGAACAAAATCAGCCCCAGCATTTT. Protein product: CAISEQNQPQHF.

The chain carries TRBV6-1 and TRBJ1-3, with D perhaps matching TRBD1 (5 bases). Germline CDR1 and CDR2: MNHNS and SASEGT. The CDR3 runs 14 residues. With 6 bases removed from V and 4 bases from J, the gap between germline ends came to 13 bases. This CDR3 reads CASSLGAGGNTIYF. The CDR3 region has the DNA TGTGCCAGCAGCCTAGGGGCGGGGGGAAACACCATATATTTT.

This clone was counted between two and nine times. The chain joins TRBV5-6 to TRBJ1-5; a possible D gene is TRBD1 (6 bases). Between the trimmed V and J ends, which lost 1 base and 4 bases, there was a span of 9 bases. Germline V gene lookup returns CDR1 SGHDT and CDR2 YYEEEE. The CDR3 is 14 residues long. CDR3 sequence: CASSLTGSNQPQHF. The CDR3 bases are TGTGCCAGCAGCTTGACAGGGTCAAATCAGCCCCAGCATTTT. The whole variable domain, filled in from reference TRBV5-6 and TRBJ1-5, reads DAGVTQSPTHLIKTRGQQVTLRCSPKSGHDTVSWYQQALGQGPQFIFQYYEEEERQRGNFPDRFSGHQFPNYSSELNVNALLLGDSALYLCASSLTGSNQPQHFGDGTRLSIL.

The chain joins TRBV28 to TRBJ2-3; TRBD1 agrees at 10 bases. J gave up 4 bases and V 5 bases, and 6 bases lay outside the gene matches. Looked up from germline, CDR1 is MDHEN and CDR2 is SYDVKM. CDR3 size: 15 residues. The CDR3 here is CASSKRDRGADTQYF. CDR3 nucleotide sequence: TGTGCCAGCAGTAAACGGGACAGGGGAGCAGATACGCAGTATTTT.

The chain links TRBV4-3 to TRBJ2-1; D not certain. Trimming took 0 bases from V and 10 from J, leaving 10 bases between them. The CDR3 extends over 13 amino acids. Germline V gene lookup returns CDR1 LGHNA and CDR2 YSLEER. The CDR3 sequence: CASSQEPSGEQFF. The CDR3 DNA follows: TGCGCCAGCAGCCAAGAACCAAGTGGCGAGCAGTTCTTC.

The chain employs TRBV30 and TRBJ2-2; D ambiguous. Trimming stripped 3 bases from V and 7 bases from J, with 6 bases between. The CDR3 spans 11 residues. Looked up from germline, CDR1 is GTSNPN and CDR2 is SVGIG (reference sequence). CDR3 DNA sequence: TGTGCCTGGAGCTGGGGCGGGGAGCTGTTTTTT. As protein: CAWSWGGELFF.

A few counts support this clone. V gene TRBV7-2 combines with J gene TRBJ2-5; D is unclear. Germline V gene lookup returns CDR1 SGHTA and CDR2 FQGNSA. V lost 4 bases and J lost 5, with 8 bases in between. CDR3 size: 12 residues. The CDR3 reads CASSSAGETQYF. The CDR3 bases are TGTGCCAGCAGCTCCGCCGGGGAGACCCAGTACTTC.

As concerns this clone: A junction boundary mismatches the germline segment, possibly from a read error. The chain recombines TRBV10-3 with TRBJ2-3, with TRBD2 matching 8 bases. Looked up from germline, CDR1 is ENHRY and CDR2 is SYGVKD. CDR3 length equals 11 residues. The CDR3, as DNA: TGTGCCATCACCCGGGAGGGAGGCCAGGTTTTT. This gives the protein CAITREGGQVF.